These T cell receptor beta chains were read from a single sample in a study of blood T cell repertoires in COVID-19. This table comes from immunoSEQ multiplex PCR, and its TCRdb copy is limited to in-frame clones, with some not included. This table holds 87,000 or so clones, about four fifths found once. Source material: peripheral blood. The source is a woman aged 70 to 79 with acute or convalescent COVID-19. CDR3s include the opening cysteine and the closing phenylalanine or tryptophan. A D gene is named only where the DNA matches it firmly. Only part of the rows carry a size: once, few, many, or a class if the clone is expanded.

>TRBJ2-3|.|TRBV9|TRBD2
TGTGCCAGCAGCGTAGATCTAGCGGCTAGCACAGATACGCAGTATTTT
CASSVDLAASTDTQYF
>TRBJ1-1|once|TRBV7-6|.
TGTGCCAGCAGCCGCTGGGGGAGGGGGGTCGACACTGAAGCTTTCTTT
CASSRWGRGVDTEAFF
>TRBJ2-1|once|TRBV5-1|TRBD1
TGCGCCAGCAGCTTGGCGCAGGGGGAAGGCAATGAGCAGTTCTTC
CASSLAQGEGNEQFF
>TRBJ2-7|.|TRBV5-6|TRBD2
TGTGCCAGCAGCTTGGGCGGGGGGGCTTTCTACGAGCAGTACTTC
CASSLGGGAFYEQYF
>TRBJ2-1|.|TRBV5-1|.
TGCGCCAGCAGCTTGGGGAGCGCTTTCAAGGAGCAGTTCTTC
CASSLGSAFKEQFF
>TRBJ2-2|.|TRBV27|TRBD2
TGTGCCAGCAGTCGAATTCATCTAGCGGGGGGGCCGGGTTCCTTGGGCACCGGGGAGCTGTTTTTT
CASSRIHLAGGPGSLGTGELFF
>TRBJ1-2|once|TRBV5-1|TRBD1
TGCGCCAGCAGCTTCTCACAGGGGCGGTTGAACTATGGCTACACCTTC
CASSFSQGRLNYGYTF
>TRBJ1-1|.|TRBV2|.
TGTGCCAGCAGTGAGGGCTACGAAAGGCGCACTGAAGCTTTCTTT
CASSEGYERRTEAFF
>TRBJ1-1|.|TRBV5-1|.
TGCGCCAGCAGCCCGCAGGCTGAGGGAACTGAAGCTTTCTTT
CASSPQAEGTEAFF
>TRBJ2-2|.|TRBV19|.
TGTGCCAGTAGTATCCGGGACTCCCCCGCCGGGGAGCTGTTTTTT
CASSIRDSPAGELFF
>TRBJ2-7|.|TRBV19|TRBD2
TGTGCCAGTGGACCTTTAGCGGGGAACTACGAGCAGTACTTC
CASGPLAGNYEQYF
>TRBJ1-3|.|TRBV10-3|.
TGTGCCATCAGTGATCGACAGGCCCTGATCTCTGGAAACACCATATATTTT
CAISDRQALISGNTIYF
>TRBJ1-1|.|TRBV7-9|.
TGTGCCAGCAGCCCCGTCAGTAGGACACCACTCTTT
CASSPVSRTPLF
>TRBJ2-7|.|TRBV2|.
TGTGCCAGCCACACTGCGGGCCTCTACTACGAGCAGTACTTC
CASHTAGLYYEQYF
>TRBJ1-2|.|TRBV11-2|.
TGTGCCAGCAGCCGACAGGCGCATGATGGCTACACCTTC
CASSRQAHDGYTF
>TRBJ2-5|.|TRBV7-9|TRBD1
TGTGCCAGCAGCTCACAGATCGGGACAGGGGGAGAGACCCAGTACTTC
CASSSQIGTGGETQYF
>TRBJ2-5|.|TRBV29-1|TRBD2
TGCAGCGGCAGGCGGGCGGGGGGGCTACGAGAGACCCAGTACTTC
CSGRRAGGLRETQYF
>TRBJ1-2|once|TRBV7-9|.
TGTGCCAGCAGCGCTACTTGGACTGATGAAGGCTACACCTTC
CASSATWTDEGYTF
>TRBJ1-6|.|TRBV2|TRBD1
TGTGCCAGCAGTGAAGAGGGGGGACAGAATTCACCCCTCCACTTT
CASSEEGGQNSPLHF
>TRBJ1-6|.|TRBV11-3|TRBD1
TGTGCCAGCAGCAAGGGACAGGGGAGCTCCTATAATTCACCCCTCCACTTT
CASSKGQGSSYNSPLHF
>TRBJ2-7|.|TRBV6-6|TRBD1
TGTGCCAGCAGTGATCCGGGACAGGGGTACTACGAGCAGTACTTC
CASSDPGQGYYEQYF
>TRBJ1-2|.|TRBV7-9|TRBD1
TGTGCCAGCAGCGGAGAGGGACAGAGCTATGGCTACACCTTC
CASSGEGQSYGYTF
>TRBJ2-7|.|TRBV5-1|.
TGCGCCAGCAGCTTGGAAGGTTCAGGGGTTATCCACGAGCAGTACTTC
CASSLEGSGVIHEQYF
>TRBJ2-1|.|TRBV2|TRBD2
TGTGCCAGCAGTTCCCTAGCGGGGGCAAACTACAATGAGCAGTTCTTC
CASSSLAGANYNEQFF
>TRBJ1-2|.|TRBV28|.
TGTGCCAGCAGTTCCACGGGGGGTCCAAATGGCTACACCTTC
CASSSTGGPNGYTF
>TRBJ2-5|.|TRBV2|TRBD1
TGTGCCAGCAGAGAGGACAGGCAAGAGACCCAGTACTTC
CASREDRQETQYF
>TRBJ1-4|.|TRBV2|TRBD1
TGTGCCAGCAGGGGACAGCTTAATGAAAAACTGTTTTTT
CASRGQLNEKLFF
>TRBJ1-2|.|TRBV6-2/TRBV6-3|.
TGTGCCAGCAGTTACCTGGACAGCACGGGGTTC
CASSYLDSTGF
>TRBJ2-2|.|TRBV19|.
TGTGCCAGTAGGCGGGGTAGGGCTCCCACCGGGGAGCTGTTTTTT
CASRRGRAPTGELFF
>TRBJ2-2|once|TRBV19|TRBD1
TGTGCCAGTAGTATACCCGGCAGGGGGCGAAGGACCGGGGAGCTGTTTTTT
CASSIPGRGRRTGELFF
>TRBJ1-1|.|TRBV6-4|TRBD1
TGTGCCAGCAGCCAACAGGGGGGCACTGAAGCTTTCTTT
CASSQQGGTEAFF
>TRBJ1-1|.|TRBV10-3|.
TGTGCCATCAGTGAGTCGGGGGAGGAGAGCACTGAAGCTTTCTTT
CAISESGEESTEAFF
>TRBJ2-5|few|TRBV2|.
TGTGCCAGCACTCAAGAGGGTTGGGAGACCCAGTACTTC
CASTQEGWETQYF
>TRBJ1-3|.|TRBV28|TRBD1
TGTGCCAGCAGTTCTCTCAGGGGGCCTGGAAACACCATATATTTT
CASSSLRGPGNTIYF
>TRBJ2-3|.|TRBV30|.
TGTGCCTGGAGTCCCTTTGGCAGGGATACGCAGTATTTT
CAWSPFGRDTQYF
>TRBJ2-1|.|TRBV7-9|TRBD2
TGTGCCAGCACCCTGGGAGGGAATGAGCAGTTCTTC
CASTLGGNEQFF